This T cell receptor beta chain was captured in a study of T-cell memory formation after mild COVID-19. One entry per CDR3 protein results from TCRdb running MiXCR on the 5' RACE reads. Of tens of thousands of distinct CDR3 sequences detected, roughly 13% appear once; the ten largest clones hold 25% to 35%. This CDR3 comprises 16 residues. The V segment lost 0 bases and the J segment 3 bases; nucleotides outside the gene matches: 6. From germline, CDR1 is LGHNA and CDR2 YSLEER. Sequenced material: PBMCs or a T cell subset sorted from them (not recorded which). This clonotype was obtained from an adult woman who had mild COVID-19 (a few samples of this study predate the infection). Cell type and time point are not known. The chain is built from TRBV4-3 and TRBJ2-7; 9 bases align to TRBD1. The CDR3 region is CASSQEGTGSRYEQYF. CDR3 nucleotides: TGCGCCAGCAGCCAAGAGGGGACAGGGAGTCGCTACGAGCAGTACTTC.